The 22 T cell receptor beta chains reported below all come from one sample, sequenced in a study of T cells in localized non-small cell lung cancer. The method was immunoSEQ multiplex PCR; TCRdb's version includes in-frame clones alone and lacks a portion of them. In the table there are 10,000 to 15,000 clones, about 86% of which are singletons. Sequenced here: peripheral blood, sampled before any cancer treatment. The source is a male donor older than 55 with stage III lung adenocarcinoma.

This clone was picked up one time. The chain has TRBV15 and TRBJ2-2; D is unresolved. CDR3 size: 14 residues. V gave up 0 bases and J gave up 9 bases, with 11 bases separating them. The germline V gene has CDR1 LNHNV and CDR2 YYDKDF (reference sequence). CDR3 protein: CATSRDYGRRELFF. The DNA of the CDR3 is TGTGCCACCAGCAGAGATTATGGCAGGAGGGAGCTGTTTTTT.

V and J are TRBV30 and TRBJ1-4; D possibly corresponds to TRBD1 (5 bases). The germline V gene has CDR1 GTSNPN and CDR2 SVGIG (reference sequence). The CDR3 consists of 13 residues. The V end lost 3 bases, the J end lost 2 bases, and 7 bases lay between the germline ends. The CDR3 sequence: CAWSRDTNEKLFF. The CDR3 DNA reads TGTGCCTGGAGCCGGGACACTAATGAAAAACTGTTTTTT.

This rearrangement joins TRBV7-9 to TRBJ2-7, with a weak D call TRBD1 (6 bases). Trimming left V 7 bases short and J 4 bases short, with 23 bases between. Germline values: CDR1 SEHNR, CDR2 FQNEAQ (reference sequence). The CDR3 has 16 amino acids. The CDR3 region is CASTPQGRGRGYEQYF. The CDR3 bases are TGTGCCAGCACACCCCAGGGGAGAGGGCGAGGGTACGAGCAGTACTTC.

This clone was seen just once. This chain connects TRBV21-1 to TRBJ1-5; the table's D call of TRBD1 was not tested on the DNA. TRBV21-1 is tagged as a pseudogene. This CDR3 has 17 residues. CDR3 DNA: TGTGCCAGCAGCAAATTCGCGACAGGGGTAGACAATCAGCCCCAGCATTTT. Protein sequence: CASSKFATGVDNQPQHF.

V is TRBV4-1 and J is TRBJ2-5, with D tentatively TRBD2 (5 bases). The V end was cut by 4 bases, the J end by 11 bases, with 17 bases between. Germline V CDR1 and CDR2: MGHRA, YSYEKL. CDR3 length: 13 amino acids. DNA of the CDR3: TGCGCCAGCAGCCGTTGGCGGACTGAGGAGCAGTACTTC. Amino acids: CASSRWRTEEQYF.

The chain couples TRBV7-2 to TRBJ2-2, with 7 nucleotides matching TRBD2. The CDR3 has 15 amino acids. The germline CDR1 and CDR2 sequences are SGHTA and FQGNSA. The ends lost 5 bases at V and 5 bases at J; junction bases unmatched: 8. For the CDR3, the DNA is TGTGCCAGCAGCCAAAGGGTTAGCGGGACCGGGGAGCTGTTTTTT. The encoded protein is CASSQRVSGTGELFF.

This clone was seen only a few times. The J gene is TRBJ1-6, the V gene TRBV19; 7 bases line up with TRBD1. The CDR3 loop spans 13 amino acids. The V gene end was trimmed by 8 bases and the J gene end by 7 bases; junction bases not matched to a gene: 5. CDR1 and CDR2 (germline): LNHDA, SQIVND (reference sequence). The CDR3 loop reads CASSQGWNSPLHF. For the CDR3, the DNA is TGTGCCAGTTCACAGGGGTGGAATTCACCCCTCCACTTT.

V and J are TRBV30 and TRBJ1-2; D might be TRBD1 (5 bases). CDR1 is GTSNPN and CDR2 is SVGIG in the germline V gene (reference sequence). The CDR3 is made up of 17 amino acids. Trimming stripped 3 bases from V and 6 bases from J, with 26 bases between. The chain's CDR3 is CAWRPFLVAGSFDGYTF. The CDR3 DNA reads as TGTGCCTGGAGGCCCTTTTTAGTTGCAGGGAGTTTCGATGGCTACACCTTC.

This clone showed up just once. The chain links TRBV6-5 to TRBJ1-2; TRBD1 is a possible D gene (5 bases). The CDR3 is made up of 11 amino acids. Germline V CDR1 and CDR2: MNHEY, SVGAGI. V was pared by 9 bases and J by 6 bases, with 11 bases between. The CDR3 here is CASEGLNGYTF. CDR3 coding DNA: TGTGCCAGTGAGGGACTAAATGGCTACACCTTC.

This rearrangement joins TRBV7-2 to TRBJ1-2; TRBD1 matches at 9 bases. The germline V gene encodes CDR1 SGHTA and CDR2 FQGNSA. The CDR3 loop spans 13 amino acids. V lost 3 bases and J lost 6; bases outside the gene matches: 2. CDR3 amino acids: CASSFRQGDGYTF. In DNA form, the CDR3 reads TGTGCCAGCAGCTTTCGACAGGGGGATGGCTACACCTTC.

This chain connects TRBV15 to TRBJ2-6, with a possible D match to TRBD2 (5 bases). The germline V gene has CDR1 LNHNV and CDR2 YYDKDF (reference sequence). The ends were cut back, 3 bases at V and 0 bases at J, with 18 bases in the middle. The CDR3 extends over 19 amino acids. The CDR3 here is CATSRSFGGGSSGANVLTF. CDR3 DNA: TGTGCCACCAGCAGGAGTTTCGGCGGTGGGAGCTCTGGGGCCAACGTCCTGACTTTC.

The rearrangement links TRBV29-1 to TRBJ2-1; 16 bases map to TRBD2. Germline lookup yields CDR1 SQVTM and CDR2 ANQGSEA. J gave up 7 bases and V 6 bases, and 12 bases lay outside the gene matches. The CDR3 runs 17 residues. CDR3 amino acids: CSVSGTSGRANWNEQFF. The CDR3 DNA sequence: TGCAGCGTCTCCGGGACTAGCGGGAGGGCCAACTGGAATGAGCAGTTCTTC.

The rearrangement uses TRBV6-6 and TRBJ1-4; TRBD1 aligns across 11 bases. The CDR3 spans 15 residues. Unmatched junction bases numbered 8, after V lost 6 bases and J lost 8 bases. The V gene's germline CDR1 is MNHNY and CDR2 SVGAGI (reference sequence). Here the CDR3 DNA reads TGTGCCAGCAGGGGGACAGGGGGGCTGGGGGAAAAACTGTTTTTT. It yields the protein CASRGTGGLGEKLFF.

This chain joins TRBV7-8 and TRBJ2-1; D is possibly TRBD1 or TRBD2 (5 bases each). The CDR3 covers 12 residues. Germline V lookup: CDR1 SGHVS, CDR2 FQNEAQ. Trimming stripped 5 bases from V and 10 bases from J, with 12 bases between. The CDR3 reads CASSDGTEEQFF. CDR3 DNA: TGTGCCAGCAGCGATGGGACGGAGGAGCAGTTCTTC. Full variable domain (outside the CDR3, taken from reference TRBV7-8 and TRBJ2-1): GAGVSQSPRYKVAKRGQDVALRCDPISGHVSLFWYQQALGQGPEFLTYFQNEAQLDKSGLPSDRFFAERPEGSVSTLKIQRTQQEDSAVYLCASSDGTEEQFFGPGTRLTVL.

V is TRBV5-4 and J is TRBJ2-7; D uncertain. The V and J ends lost 7 bases and 4 bases respectively, with 12 bases between them. CDR3 length equals 12 residues. Germline V gene lookup returns CDR1 SGHNT and CDR2 YYREEE (reference sequence). The CDR3: CASGRVGYEQYF. The DNA for the CDR3 is TGTGCCAGCGGACGGGTAGGGTACGAGCAGTACTTC.

J is TRBJ1-2 and V is TRBV2; D is perhaps TRBD1 (5 bases). Germline lookup yields CDR1 SNHLY and CDR2 FYNNEI. This CDR3 spans 12 amino acids. The ends were cut back, 8 bases at V and 8 bases at J, with 15 bases in the middle. CDR3: CASGSGSGGYTF. CDR3 DNA sequence: TGTGCCAGCGGGTCAGGGTCCGGCGGCTACACCTTC.

This clone was recorded only once. The chain carries TRBV10-3 and TRBJ2-5; D may match TRBD1 or TRBD2 (5 bases each). This CDR3 contains 17 residues. The germline gives CDR1 ENHRY, CDR2 SYGVKD. The V gene lost 10 bases and the J gene lost 3 bases, with 27 bases spanning the gap. The DNA of the CDR3 is TGTGCCACCCAGGACGCCGGGGCGTCGCTGGTGGAAGAGACCCAGTACTTC. It is translated as CATQDAGASLVEETQYF.

The rearrangement uses TRBV30 and TRBJ2-2; D unresolved. There are 11 residues in the CDR3. In germline, CDR1 is GTSNPN, CDR2 SVGIG (reference sequence). V lost 3 bases to trimming and J lost 3 bases, with 2 bases between them. The CDR3 nucleotides are TGTGCCTGGAGGGACACCGGGGAGCTGTTTTTT. This sequence encodes CAWRDTGELFF.

The chain combines TRBV10-2 with TRBJ2-1; D tentatively reads TRBD1 or TRBD2 (5 bases each). The V end was cut by 7 bases, the J end by 10 bases, with 17 bases between. CDR3 length equals 13 residues. Germline V gene lookup returns CDR1 WSHSY and CDR2 SAAADI. In nucleotides, the CDR3 is TGCGCCAGCAATGGCCCCGGGACCGGGGAGCAGTTCTTC. Its protein product is CASNGPGTGEQFF.

In regard to this clone: In the same sample, other DNA sequences code for this CDR3. The genes are TRBV30 and TRBJ2-3; TRBD2 aligns across 14 bases. Germline CDR1 GTSNPN, CDR2 SVGIG (reference sequence). Losses at the gene ends were 0 bases for V and 2 bases for J; bases not matched to a gene: 1. The CDR3 consists of 16 residues. CDR3: CAWSVGLAGDTDTQYF. The CDR3 DNA follows: TGTGCCTGGAGTGTGGGACTAGCGGGAGACACAGATACGCAGTATTTT.

The chain joins TRBV7-9 to TRBJ2-3; D possibly matches TRBD1 or TRBD2 (5 bases each). Trimming shortened V by 6 bases and J by 0 bases, and 10 bases separated the two germline ends. The CDR3 totals 14 residues. Germline lookup yields CDR1 SEHNR and CDR2 FQNEAQ (reference sequence). The CDR3 DNA is TGTGCCAGCAGGGGGACGAGTAGCACAGATACGCAGTATTTT. Encoded protein: CASRGTSSTDTQYF.

The genes are TRBV7-9 and TRBJ2-2, with 8 bases fitting TRBD1. Germline loops: CDR1 SEHNR, CDR2 FQNEAQ (reference sequence). The CDR3 runs 17 residues. The V and J ends lost 5 bases and 0 bases, in that order; junction bases with no gene match: 8. The CDR3 nucleotides read TGTGCCAGCAGCCAAGGGGCGACAGGGGCGAACACCGGGGAGCTGTTTTTT. This translates into CASSQGATGANTGELFF.